The following is a T cell receptor beta chain sequence with its context. Its antigen is as yet unknown. This sample was included in a study of OX40 agonist ivuxolimab in advanced cancers. Overall study: Partial responses were achieved by three patients, one with hepatocellular carcinoma and two with cutaneous melanoma.

This CDR3 region has 14 residues. V dropped 5 bases and J dropped 8 bases, with 18 bases sitting between them. Germline loops: CDR1 SGHVS, CDR2 FQNEAQ. The study's findings and limits: Antigens targeted by the expanded peripheral T cells were not determined. Part of the nonresponder group also had normalized T-cell clonal expansion that was low.

Patients were ineligible given autoimmune disease history or systemic immunosuppression. Measured with immunoSEQ multiplex PCR; TCRdb has only the in-frame clones, and not every one. The sample consists of 90,000 to 100,000 clones, more than 85% of them appearing once. This TCR derives from an adult with an advanced solid tumor such as melanoma, head and neck, liver or kidney cancer. The chain employs TRBV7-8 and TRBJ1-1; D gene uncertain. The sequencing used CD4+ or CD8+ T cells sorted from blood, collected in a trial of the OX40 agonist ivuxolimab. The CDR3, as DNA: TGTGCCAGCAGCCCCAGACGGGATCTAACCGAAGCTTTCTTT. It yields the protein CASSPRRDLTEAFF.